Sequencing of this T cell receptor (beta chain) was carried out in a study of cytomegalovirus exposure and HLA in healthy donors. The PCR employed 60 Vbeta primers together with 13 Jbeta primers. The repertoire was sequenced with immunoSEQ multiplex PCR; TCRdb's copy has only in-frame clones and lacks some. This sample has about 130,000 clones, with 80% found just once. The V end lost 0 bases, the J end lost 4 bases, and 13 bases lay between the germline ends. Germline V CDR1 and CDR2: MNHEY, SVGAGI. There are 16 residues in the CDR3. These donors counted as nominally healthy when sampled, but unrecorded immune exposures were likely.

The gene calls are TRBV6-5 and TRBJ1-5, with D maybe TRBD1 (6 bases). The sample consisted of PBMCs. The TCR was taken from a human donor in good health. The CDR3 DNA reads as TGTGCCAGCAGTTACTCGAGGCAGGGGAATAATCAGCCCCAGCATTTT. Translating gives CASSYSRQGNNQPQHF.